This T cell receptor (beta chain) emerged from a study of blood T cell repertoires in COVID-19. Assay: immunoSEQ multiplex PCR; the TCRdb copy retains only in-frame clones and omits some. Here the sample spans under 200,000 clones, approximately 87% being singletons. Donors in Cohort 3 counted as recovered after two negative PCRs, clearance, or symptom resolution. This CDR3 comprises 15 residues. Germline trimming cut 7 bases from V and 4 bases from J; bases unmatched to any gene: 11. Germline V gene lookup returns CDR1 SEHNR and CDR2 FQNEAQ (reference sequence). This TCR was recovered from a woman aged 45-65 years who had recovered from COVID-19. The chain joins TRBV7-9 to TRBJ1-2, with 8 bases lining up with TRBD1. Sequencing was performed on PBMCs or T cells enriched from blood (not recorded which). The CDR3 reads CASTTTGGDSYGYTF. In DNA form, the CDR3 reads TGTGCCAGCACCACTACAGGGGGGGACAGCTATGGCTACACCTTC.